Following are 32 T cell receptor beta chains from one sample sequenced in a study of shared clonotypes between healthy human individuals. Using immunoSEQ multiplex PCR, the repertoire was profiled, and TCRdb retains in-frame clones only, with some absent. The table lists around 1,000,000 clones, roughly 80% of them singletons. Input material: memory CD4+ T cells from PBMCs. Subset in this sample: CD45RA-negative fraction. The origin of the receptors is a man aged 18 to 29 in good health. Some clones in this sample may be carry-over from other donors' samples.

This clone was picked up a small number of times. The chain couples TRBV10-3 to TRBJ1-2, with D perhaps matching TRBD1 (6 bases). This CDR3 spans 16 amino acids. CDR1 is ENHRY, CDR2 SYGVKD, per germline. V was cut by 4 bases and J by 8 bases, with 23 bases left in between. The CDR3: CAISVSGQTQTPGYTF. The CDR3 DNA follows: TGTGCCATCAGTGTTTCCGGACAGACTCAAACTCCAGGCTACACCTTC.

This clone was seen more than once but under ten times. The sample carries other DNA sequences with the same CDR3. The gene calls are TRBV28 and TRBJ1-1; D gene ambiguous. V was pared by 6 bases and J by 1 base, with 6 bases between. This CDR3 region has 12 residues. The V gene's germline CDR1 is MDHEN and CDR2 SYDVKM. The CDR3 coding sequence is TGTGCCAGCAGACCGGGGAACACTGAAGCTTTCTTT. It yields the protein CASRPGNTEAFF.

This sequence joins TRBV7-9 and TRBJ2-7; D may be TRBD1 (7 bases). This CDR3 region has 13 residues. Germline-derived CDR1 and CDR2 are SEHNR and FQNEAQ (reference sequence). Trimming cost V 3 bases and J 7 bases, with 13 bases left between them. The CDR3 DNA reads as TGTGCCAGCAGCTTGCAGGGGGGCTTGGAGCAGTACTTC. It codes for CASSLQGGLEQYF.

V and J are TRBV2 and TRBJ1-1; 7 bases line up with TRBD1. Germline V lookup: CDR1 SNHLY, CDR2 FYNNEI. The CDR3 is 14 residues long. Trimming at V came to 2 bases and at J to 4 bases, leaving 4 bases not matched to a gene. In nucleotides, the CDR3 is TGTGCCAGCAGTGAATCACACAGGGGCACTGAAGCTTTCTTT. It is translated as CASSESHRGTEAFF.

V usage is TRBV25-1 and J usage is TRBJ2-5; a weak D match, TRBD1 (8 bases). The CDR3 spans 15 residues. Trimming cost V 5 bases and J 5 bases, with 18 bases left between them. In germline, CDR1 is MGHDK, CDR2 SYGVNS. The CDR3 coding sequence is TGTGCCAGCAGTAAACAGGGGGGGTTCTCGGAGACCCAGTACTTC. Translating it yields CASSKQGGFSETQYF. The full variable domain, rest sourced from reference TRBV25-1 and TRBJ2-5, is EADIYQTPRYLVIGTGKKITLECSQTMGHDKMYWYQQDPGMELHLIHYSYGVNSTEKGDLSSESTVSRIRTEHFPLTLESARPSHTSQYLCASSKQGGFSETQYFGPGTRLLVL.

With respect to this clone: In the same sample, other DNA sequences code for this CDR3. The rearrangement joins TRBV7-9 to TRBJ2-3; no clear D gene. The V end lost 4 bases, the J end lost 0 bases, and 2 bases lay between the germline ends. CDR1 is SEHNR and CDR2 is FQNEAQ in the germline V gene (reference sequence). The CDR3 is 12 residues long. The CDR3 sequence: CASSSSTDTQYF. The CDR3 DNA follows: TGTGCCAGCAGCTCGAGCACAGATACGCAGTATTTT.

V and J are TRBV2 and TRBJ2-2; TRBD2 aligns across 15 bases. After removal of 4 bases from V and 3 bases from J, the junction contained 3 bases not matched to a gene. The V gene's germline CDR1 is SNHLY and CDR2 FYNNEI. This CDR3 region has 17 residues. This CDR3 is CASSGGLAGGDTGELFF. The CDR3 nucleotides are TGTGCCAGCAGTGGGGGACTAGCGGGAGGCGACACCGGGGAGCTGTTTTTT.

The rearrangement uses TRBV27 and TRBJ2-7; D is unresolved. The CDR3 has 16 amino acids. CDR1 and CDR2 (germline): MNHEY, SMNVEV (reference sequence). Trimming cost V 5 bases and J 6 bases, with 23 bases left between them. CDR3 amino acids: CASSPFTSLTSPEQYF. In nucleotides, the CDR3 is TGTGCCAGCAGTCCATTTACTTCCCTGACGTCTCCCGAGCAGTACTTC.

The chain carries TRBV5-1 and TRBJ1-1; TRBD1 matches at 8 bases. The trim removed 2 bases at V and 5 bases at J, leaving 5 bases unmatched. Per germline, CDR1 SGHRS and CDR2 YFSETQ. The CDR3 loop spans 14 amino acids. The DNA for the CDR3 is TGCGCCAGCAGCTTTGGACAGGGATGGACTGAAGCTTTCTTT. Its translation: CASSFGQGWTEAFF.

J is TRBJ1-3 and V is TRBV28; 9 bases align to TRBD1. Germline CDR1 is MDHEN and CDR2 is SYDVKM. V shed 5 bases, J shed 3 bases, and the junction held 2 bases outside the gene matches. The CDR3 sequence is 14 residues long. As DNA, the CDR3 is TGTGCCAGCAGTAACAGGGGGCTTGGAAACACCATATATTTT. Residues: CASSNRGLGNTIYF.

The chain recombines TRBV19 with TRBJ2-4; 8 bases match TRBD2. J gave up 0 bases and V 4 bases, and 2 bases lay outside the gene matches. Germline V CDR1 and CDR2: LNHDA, SQIVND (reference sequence). CDR3 length: 15 residues. The CDR3 here is CASSNLAGAKNIQYF. In DNA, the CDR3 is TGTGCCAGTAGTAACCTAGCGGGAGCCAAAAACATTCAGTACTTC.

Remarks on this clone: The identical CDR3 is also encoded by other nucleotide sequences in the sample. The chain links TRBV5-1 to TRBJ2-2; tentatively, D is TRBD1 (5 bases). Trimming shortened V by 4 bases and J by 1 base, and 5 bases separated the two germline ends. Per germline, CDR1 SGHRS and CDR2 YFSETQ. The CDR3 consists of 13 residues. The CDR3 DNA is TGCGCCAGCAGCACAGGGAACACCGGGGAGCTGTTTTTT. Its translation: CASSTGNTGELFF. Filled out from reference TRBV5-1 and TRBJ2-2, the complete variable domain reads KAGVTQTPRYLIKTRGQQVTLSCSPISGHRSVSWYQQTPGQGLQFLFEYFSETQRNKGNFPGRFSGRQFSNSRSEMNVSTLELGDSALYLCASSTGNTGELFFGEGSRLTVL.

V gene TRBV7-2 combines with J gene TRBJ2-5; maybe TRBD1 (5 bases). Looked up from germline, CDR1 is SGHTA and CDR2 is FQGNSA. The ends were cut back, 4 bases at V and 2 bases at J, with 14 bases in the middle. The CDR3 is made up of 15 amino acids. The DNA of the CDR3 is TGTGCCAGCAGCTCTGTGACAGCCTTTCAAGAGACCCAGTACTTC. Translation gives CASSSVTAFQETQYF.

The chain combines TRBV7-9 with TRBJ2-3; weak D call: TRBD2 (5 bases). Trimming shortened V by 6 bases and J by 2 bases, and 12 bases separated the two germline ends. Germline V CDR1 and CDR2: SEHNR, FQNEAQ (reference sequence). There are 14 residues in the CDR3. Here the CDR3 reads CASSGSFSTDTQYF. The CDR3 DNA follows: TGTGCCAGCAGTGGGAGTTTTTCCACAGATACGCAGTATTTT. The whole variable domain, filled in from reference TRBV7-9 and TRBJ2-3, reads DTGVSQNPRHKITKRGQNVTFRCDPISEHNRLYWYRQTLGQGPEFLTYFQNEAQLEKSRLLSDRFSAERPKGSFSTLEIQRTEQGDSAMYLCASSGSFSTDTQYFGPGTRLTVL.

V gene TRBV29-1 combines with J gene TRBJ2-7, with D tentatively TRBD2 (6 bases). Germline-derived CDR1 and CDR2 are SQVTM and ANQGSEA. Trimming took off 4 bases at V and 5 bases at J, with 18 bases between the two ends. This CDR3 has 14 residues. The CDR3 sequence is CSVGPLGGSNEQYF. DNA of the CDR3: TGCAGCGTTGGCCCCCTCGGGGGATCAAACGAGCAGTACTTC.

This clone has only a few counts. V is TRBV4-2 and J is TRBJ1-1; tentatively, D is TRBD1 (5 bases). V dropped 4 bases and J dropped 6 bases, with 12 bases sitting between them. Germline CDR1 reads LGHNA; CDR2 reads YNFKEQ. The CDR3 sequence is 13 residues long. Here the CDR3 reads CASSPGRGAEAFF. The CDR3 nucleotides read TGTGCCAGCAGCCCGGGACGCGGCGCTGAAGCTTTCTTT.

CDR3 region: CTISHGRNYGYTF. The CDR3 region has the DNA TGCACCATTTCACATGGAAGGAACTATGGCTACACCTTC. The genes are TRBV29-1 and TRBJ1-2; D gene unclear. CDR1 is SQVTM and CDR2 is ANQGSEA in the germline V gene. The CDR3 has 13 residues.

The rearrangement links TRBV10-3 to TRBJ2-5, with D tentatively TRBD2 (5 bases). The CDR3 consists of 14 residues. Germline values: CDR1 ENHRY, CDR2 SYGVKD. V lost 1 base and J lost 1, with 7 bases in between. CDR3 protein: CAISELLAQETQYF. CDR3 coding DNA: TGTGCCATCAGTGAGTTGCTAGCCCAAGAGACCCAGTACTTC.

V and J are TRBV11-2 and TRBJ2-3; D could derive from TRBD1 or TRBD2 (5 bases each). The ends were cut back, 1 base at V and 0 bases at J, with 14 bases in the middle. Germline CDR1 is SGHAT and CDR2 is FQNNGV. The CDR3 spans 17 residues. For the CDR3, the DNA is TGTGCCAGCAGCTTAGTGGGACCCAGCCCTAGCACAGATACGCAGTATTTT. Encoded protein: CASSLVGPSPSTDTQYF.

As to this clone: A much larger clone differs by one base, so this may be a read error. The V gene is TRBV6-6, the J gene TRBJ1-1; the D is unclear. CDR3 length: 14 amino acids. The ends were cut back, 7 bases at V and 3 bases at J, with 15 bases in the middle. Germline CDR1 reads MNHNY; CDR2 reads SVGAGI (reference sequence). The CDR3 sequence is CASTSYPEDTEAFF. DNA for the CDR3: TGTGCCAGCACATCCTATCCGGAGGACACTGAAGCTTTCTTT.

A single count supports this clone. The V call is TRBV4-1, the J call TRBJ2-5; D possibly corresponds to TRBD1 (6 bases). The germline V gene has CDR1 MGHRA and CDR2 YSYEKL. V shed 1 base and J shed 1 base, with 10 bases lying between them. CDR3 length equals 15 residues. CDR3 in DNA: TGCGCCAGCAGCCAAGGGACAGAAGTCCAAGAGACCCAGTACTTC. Translated: CASSQGTEVQETQYF.

The chain carries TRBV19 and TRBJ2-2; 12 bases fit TRBD2. Germline CDR1 is LNHDA and CDR2 is SQIVND (reference sequence). Trimming removed 6 bases from V and 4 bases from J; junction bases left unmatched: 6. The CDR3 loop spans 16 amino acids. In DNA form, the CDR3 reads TGTGCCAGTAGCATCGGGACTAGCGGGCTCACCGGGGAGCTGTTTTTT. Amino acid sequence: CASSIGTSGLTGELFF. Full variable domain (remainder filled in from reference TRBV19 and TRBJ2-2): DGGITQSPKYLFRKEGQNVTLSCEQNLNHDAMYWYRQDPGQGLRLIYYSQIVNDFQKGDIAEGYSVSREKKESFPLTVTSAQKNPTAFYLCASSIGTSGLTGELFFGEGSRLTVL.

On this clone itself: Other DNA sequences from this sample encode an identical CDR3 as well. The CDR3 spells CASSAQGTSYNEQFF. CDR3 sequence (DNA): TGTGCCAGCAGTGCACAGGGGACCTCCTACAATGAGCAGTTCTTC. The genes are TRBV6-1 and TRBJ2-1; TRBD1 matches 7 bases. The CDR3 length is 15 residues. Germline V gene data show CDR1 as MNHNS and CDR2 as SASEGT. J was trimmed by 0 bases and V by 4 bases; bases with no gene match: 3.

This chain joins TRBV7-8 and TRBJ2-3; 15 nucleotides match TRBD2. The CDR3 runs to 17 residues. After removal of 5 bases from V and 1 base from J, the junction contained 4 bases not matched to a gene. CDR1 is SGHVS, CDR2 FQNEAQ, per germline. This chain's CDR3 is CASSLWTSGRGTDTQYF. The CDR3 nucleotides are TGTGCCAGCAGCCTCTGGACTAGCGGGAGGGGCACAGATACGCAGTATTTT.

CDR3 amino acids: CASSLLAGVYNEQFF. Written as DNA, the CDR3 is TGTGCCAGCAGCCTACTAGCGGGAGTCTACAATGAGCAGTTCTTC. V gene TRBV5-6 combines with J gene TRBJ2-1; TRBD2 agrees at 11 bases. The CDR3 covers 15 residues. Trimming removed 4 bases from V and 3 bases from J; junction bases left unmatched: 3. Germline values: CDR1 SGHDT, CDR2 YYEEEE.

The chain combines TRBV6-1 with TRBJ1-3; D gene unclear. Germline values: CDR1 MNHNS, CDR2 SASEGT. CDR3 length: 13 amino acids. Deletions cut 6 bases from V and 4 bases from J, with 10 bases between. The DNA of the CDR3 is TGTGCCAGCAGGCCGACAAGAGGAAACACCATATATTTT. Translation gives CASRPTRGNTIYF.

The J gene is TRBJ2-3, the V gene TRBV18, with unresolved D. This CDR3 has 13 amino acids. Germline loops: CDR1 KGHSH, CDR2 LQKENI. Trimming pared 5 bases from V and 1 base from J, leaving 7 bases between. CDR3 residues: CASSISGTDTQYF. CDR3 nucleotides: TGTGCCAGCTCAATCTCGGGCACAGATACGCAGTATTTT.

The chain couples TRBV2 to TRBJ2-7; D could derive from TRBD1 or TRBD2 (5 bases each). The CDR3 covers 15 residues. Between the trimmed V and J ends, which lost 10 bases and 0 bases, there was a span of 19 bases. CDR1 is SNHLY and CDR2 is FYNNEI in the germline V gene. The CDR3 reads CATHSGRSSSYEQYF. CDR3 nucleotides: TGTGCCACCCACTCGGGACGGTCAAGCTCCTACGAGCAGTACTTC.

The V and J genes are TRBV6-1 and TRBJ2-3; weak D call: TRBD1 (6 bases). CDR3 length: 15 residues. V was cut by 2 bases and J by 4 bases, with 13 bases left in between. Germline V CDR1 and CDR2: MNHNS, SASEGT. The CDR3 sequence: CASSEMSQGPDTQYF. As DNA, the CDR3 is TGTGCCAGCAGTGAAATGTCGCAGGGGCCAGATACGCAGTATTTT.

The chain combines TRBV28 with TRBJ1-5; D gene unclear. Germline V gene lookup returns CDR1 MDHEN and CDR2 SYDVKM. V was clipped by 6 bases and J by 7 bases, with 16 bases between them. This CDR3 has 14 residues. The CDR3 is CASREGSEGQPQHF. Written as DNA, the CDR3 is TGTGCCAGCAGGGAAGGCAGCGAAGGGCAGCCCCAGCATTTT.

V gene TRBV5-4 combines with J gene TRBJ1-4; TRBD1 matches 7 bases. Trimming cost V 4 bases and J 7 bases; bases outside gene matches: 7. The germline gives CDR1 SGHNT, CDR2 YYREEE (reference sequence). CDR3 length equals 14 residues. As DNA, the CDR3 is TGTGCCAGCAGCACAAGGACAGGTGGTGAAAAACTGTTTTTT. This codes for CASSTRTGGEKLFF.

The rearrangement joins TRBV27 to TRBJ2-4; 13 nucleotides align to TRBD2. Per the germline V gene, CDR1 is MNHEY and CDR2 is SMNVEV (reference sequence). The CDR3 consists of 16 residues. The V and J ends lost 5 bases and 5 bases, in that order; junction bases with no gene match: 6. The chain's CDR3 is CASSRGLAGVENIQYF. In nucleotides, the CDR3 is TGTGCCAGCAGTCGCGGACTAGCGGGAGTCGAAAACATTCAGTACTTC.